A single sample gave rise to the 24 T cell receptor beta chains below, sequenced in a study of blood T cell repertoires in COVID-19. TCRdb's copy holds only in-frame clones and misses some; the assay was immunoSEQ multiplex PCR. The table records about 210,000 clones, roughly 82% of them present only once. The sample consisted of peripheral blood. The receptor set was obtained from a man aged 35 to 55 who had recovered from COVID-19.

This clone was observed a handful of times. This chain uses TRBV18 with TRBJ1-1; D perhaps matches TRBD1 (5 bases). V lost 2 bases and J lost 6, with 13 bases in between. Germline CDR1 and CDR2: KGHSH and LQKENI. The CDR3 is 14 amino acids. In DNA, the CDR3 is TGTGCCAGCTCACCAGTAAGGGGCGCCTCTGAAGCTTTCTTT. This gives the protein CASSPVRGASEAFF.

Concerning this clone itself: The sample holds other DNA sequences that translate to the same CDR3. The rearrangement uses TRBV5-4 and TRBJ2-5; D is perhaps TRBD2 (5 bases). The germline gives CDR1 SGHNT, CDR2 YYREEE (reference sequence). The V gene lost 0 bases and the J gene lost 2 bases, with 11 bases spanning the gap. The CDR3 is 15 residues long. CDR3 protein: CASSLAGPGQETQYF. The DNA for the CDR3 is TGTGCCAGCAGCTTGGCCGGTCCGGGGCAAGAGACCCAGTACTTC. Based on the CDR3 plus reference TRBV5-4 and TRBJ2-5, the full variable domain is ETGVTQSPTHLIKTRGQQVTLRCSSQSGHNTVSWYQQALGQGPQFIFQYYREEENGRGNFPPRFSGLQFPNYSSELNVNALELDDSALYLCASSLAGPGQETQYFGPGTRLLVL.

This sequence joins TRBV6-5 and TRBJ2-2; possible D gene TRBD2, 5 bases. Germline V lookup: CDR1 MNHEY, CDR2 SVGAGI. V was cut by 5 bases and J by 8 bases, with 6 bases left in between. The CDR3 consists of 11 residues. Here the CDR3 reads CASSRDGELFF. CDR3 sequence (DNA): TGTGCCAGCAGTCGGGATGGGGAGCTGTTTTTT.

CDR3 DNA: TGTGCCAGCAGCGCCCTCCTGGCAGGGGGAGGTGAGACCCAGTACTTC. It is translated as CASSALLAGGGETQYF. This chain joins TRBV5-4 and TRBJ2-5, with TRBD1 as a possible D gene (7 bases). Trimming took off 4 bases at V and 5 bases at J, with 21 bases between the two ends. The CDR3 consists of 16 residues. Per germline, CDR1 SGHNT and CDR2 YYREEE (reference sequence).

This sequence joins TRBV19 and TRBJ2-1, with TRBD2 as a possible D gene (6 bases). V shed 8 bases and J shed 2 bases, with 19 bases lying between them. CDR1 LNHDA and CDR2 SQIVND come from the germline V gene (reference sequence). The CDR3 has 16 amino acids. CDR3 loop: CASARGGRRAYNEQFF. In DNA form, the CDR3 reads TGTGCCAGTGCGAGGGGTGGCCGGAGGGCCTACAATGAGCAGTTCTTC.

This sequence joins TRBV7-2 and TRBJ2-4, with 7 bases lining up with TRBD2. Germline loops: CDR1 SGHTA, CDR2 FQGNSA. The V segment lost 3 bases and the J segment 0 bases; nucleotides outside the gene matches: 2. The CDR3 is 15 residues long. CDR3 sequence: CASSFLAVAKNIQYF. In DNA form, the CDR3 reads TGTGCCAGCAGCTTTCTAGCGGTAGCCAAAAACATTCAGTACTTC.

The rearrangement uses TRBV9 and TRBJ2-1, with 12 nucleotides matching TRBD2. CDR1 and CDR2 from the germline V gene are SGDLS and YYNGEE. CDR3 length: 16 amino acids. V gave up 1 base and J gave up 5 bases; unmatched junction bases: 4. CDR3: CASSVIPSGGDNEQFF. In DNA form, the CDR3 reads TGTGCCAGCAGCGTAATCCCTAGCGGGGGGGACAATGAGCAGTTCTTC.

The chain combines TRBV3-1 (or the pseudogene TRBV3-2) with TRBJ2-5; D remains ambiguous. V was clipped by 5 bases and J by 4 bases, with 14 bases between them. This CDR3 has 14 amino acids. Germline V gives CDR1 LGHDT, CDR2 YNNKEL (reference sequence). CDR3 in DNA: TGTGCCAGCAGCTACCTAGGAGTGGGAGAGACCCAGTACTTC. It yields the protein CASSYLGVGETQYF.

The V gene is TRBV2, the J gene TRBJ2-5, with a tentative D call TRBD2 (7 bases). Trimming cost V 5 bases and J 5 bases, with 21 bases left between them. Germline values: CDR1 SNHLY, CDR2 FYNNEI. The CDR3 covers 16 residues. This CDR3 is CASSRLAKGEGETQYF. DNA for the CDR3: TGTGCCAGCAGTCGACTAGCTAAGGGGGAGGGTGAGACCCAGTACTTC.

The chain links TRBV24-1 to TRBJ2-4; D not certain. V lost 1 base and J lost 0, with 15 bases in between. The CDR3 runs 18 residues. The germline V gene encodes CDR1 KGHDR and CDR2 SFDVKD. CDR3 bases: TGTGCCACCAGTGATTTCCCCCCTGCGAATTTAGCCAAAAACATTCAGTACTTC. Translated: CATSDFPPANLAKNIQYF.

This clone was seen just once. The J gene is TRBJ1-2, the V gene TRBV11-2; TRBD1 aligns across 9 bases. V lost 1 base, J lost 4 bases, and 7 bases stayed unmatched. The V gene's germline CDR1 is SGHAT and CDR2 FQNNGV. CDR3 length: 16 residues. For the CDR3, the DNA is TGTGCCAGCAGCTTAGCGACCACAGGGGGCTTCTATGGCTACACCTTC. Residues: CASSLATTGGFYGYTF.

The V and J genes are TRBV6-4 and TRBJ1-2; D gene unclear. This CDR3 is 15 amino acids long. Germline CDR1 reads MRHNA; CDR2 reads SNTAGT. Between the trimmed V and J ends, which lost 3 bases and 5 bases, there was a span of 16 bases. The DNA for the CDR3 is TGTGCCAGCAGTGAAGAGGGTTCCGGGTTATATGGCTACACCTTC. Translating it yields CASSEEGSGLYGYTF.

The rearrangement uses TRBV6-5 and TRBJ2-7, with a possible D match to TRBD2 (5 bases). The V and J ends lost 0 bases and 3 bases respectively, with 9 bases between them. The CDR3 sequence is 14 residues long. Germline CDR1 reads MNHEY; CDR2 reads SVGAGI. The CDR3 protein is CASSYSTTSYEQYF. CDR3 DNA sequence: TGTGCCAGCAGTTACTCCACTACTAGCTACGAGCAGTACTTC.

V and J are TRBV2 and TRBJ2-7; TRBD2 aligns across 16 bases. V was pared by 5 bases and J by 6 bases, with 4 bases of the junction left unmatched. Germline V lookup: CDR1 SNHLY, CDR2 FYNNEI. This CDR3 is built from 15 residues. The CDR3 here is CASSKGTSGGAEQYF. The CDR3 DNA sequence: TGTGCCAGCAGTAAAGGGACTAGCGGGGGGGCCGAGCAGTACTTC. Together with reference TRBV2 and TRBJ2-7, the CDR3 gives the full variable domain: EPEVTQTPSHQVTQMGQEVILRCVPISNHLYFYWYRQILGQKVEFLVSFYNNEISEKSEIFDDQFSVERPDGSNFTLKIRSTKLEDSAMYFCASSKGTSGGAEQYFGPGTRLTVT.

The V and J genes are TRBV30 and TRBJ2-7; TRBD1 agrees at 10 bases. From germline, CDR1 is GTSNPN and CDR2 SVGIG (reference sequence). Trimming removed 4 bases from V and 4 bases from J; junction bases left unmatched: 10. The CDR3 length is 15 residues. CDR3 nucleotides: TGTGCCTGGACCCCCTGGGACAGGGGATTGTACGAGCAGTACTTC. This codes for CAWTPWDRGLYEQYF. The entire variable domain, with the rest obtained from reference TRBV30 and TRBJ2-7, is as follows: SQTIHQWPATLVQPVGSPLSLECTVEGTSNPNLYWYRQAAGRGLQLLFYSVGIGQISSEVPQNLSASRPQDRQFILSSKKLLLSDSGFYLCAWTPWDRGLYEQYFGPGTRLTVT.

The CDR3 coding sequence is TGTGCCAGCAGTGACGGGACAGGGGACGGGGAGACCCAGTACTTC. This codes for CASSDGTGDGETQYF. The gene calls are TRBV2 and TRBJ2-5; 10 bases match TRBD1. This CDR3 contains 15 residues. The junction had 6 bases not matched to a gene; V was cut back by 3 bases and J by 5 bases. Germline V gives CDR1 SNHLY, CDR2 FYNNEI.

The chain employs TRBV9 and TRBJ2-3; D is possibly TRBD2 (7 bases). The CDR3 is made up of 19 amino acids. The germline gives CDR1 SGDLS, CDR2 YYNGEE. V was cut by 0 bases and J by 0 bases, with 20 bases left in between. The CDR3 bases are TGTGCCAGCAGCGTAGCACAGGGAGTGGGCGGGGGCAGCACAGATACGCAGTATTTT. Protein product: CASSVAQGVGGGSTDTQYF.

This chain links TRBV4-1 with TRBJ1-1, with D possibly TRBD1 on 5 matching bases. Trimming shortened V by 6 bases and J by 3 bases, and 11 bases separated the two germline ends. Per the germline V gene, CDR1 is MGHRA and CDR2 is YSYEKL. CDR3 length: 13 amino acids. The chain's CDR3 is CASSPRAYTEAFF. CDR3 sequence (DNA): TGCGCCAGCAGTCCCAGGGCTTACACTGAAGCTTTCTTT.

The chain couples TRBV19 to TRBJ2-7, with 7 nucleotides matching TRBD2. The trim removed 5 bases at V and 4 bases at J, leaving 8 bases unmatched. This CDR3 has 14 residues. The germline V gene has CDR1 LNHDA and CDR2 SQIVND (reference sequence). The CDR3 DNA reads as TGTGCCAGTAGTCTCCGACTAGCAAGGTACGAGCAGTACTTC. Translated, it gives CASSLRLARYEQYF.

CDR3 coding DNA: TGTGCCAGCAGCTTACAAGGCGGCTCTGGGGCCAACGTCCTGACTTTC. It specifies CASSLQGGSGANVLTF. This chain uses TRBV7-2 with TRBJ2-6; D not resolved. With 2 bases removed from V and 0 bases from J, the gap between germline ends came to 8 bases. CDR3 length: 16 amino acids. Germline V gene data show CDR1 as SGHTA and CDR2 as FQGNSA. Complete variable domain (other parts from reference TRBV7-2 and TRBJ2-6): GAGVSQSPSNKVTEKGKDVELRCDPISGHTALYWYRQSLGQGLEFLIYFQGNSAPDKSGLPSDRFSAERTGGSVSTLTIQRTQQEDSAVYLCASSLQGGSGANVLTFGAGSRLTVL.

To note about this clone: Other nucleotide sequences from this sample produce the same CDR3. V gene TRBV27 combines with J gene TRBJ2-5, with D hard to call. The CDR3 is 11 residues long. Looked up from germline, CDR1 is MNHEY and CDR2 is SMNVEV (reference sequence). The V end was cut by 5 bases, the J end by 7 bases, with 8 bases between. The CDR3 loop reads CASSLGRTQYF. The CDR3 region has the DNA TGTGCCAGCAGTCTGGGCCGGACCCAGTACTTC.

The chain recombines TRBV5-4 with TRBJ2-1; 9 bases map to TRBD2. CDR1 is SGHNT and CDR2 is YYREEE in the germline V gene (reference sequence). V shed 6 bases, J shed 8 bases, and the junction held 9 bases outside the gene matches. This CDR3 comprises 14 residues. DNA of the CDR3: TGTGCCAGCACCCTGACTAGCGGTTTGCATGAGCAGTTCTTC. The encoded protein is CASTLTSGLHEQFF.

The chain uses TRBV5-5 and TRBJ2-5; D gene unclear. This CDR3 contains 14 residues. V lost 4 bases and J 1 base, leaving 11 bases between the germline ends. Looked up from germline, CDR1 is SGHKS and CDR2 is YYEKEE (reference sequence). The CDR3: CASSPRSPQETQYF. The CDR3 DNA sequence: TGTGCCAGCAGCCCTAGGTCCCCCCAAGAGACCCAGTACTTC.

The gene calls are TRBV28 and TRBJ2-7; 8 bases are shared with TRBD1. Germline lookup yields CDR1 MDHEN and CDR2 SYDVKM. The CDR3 has 16 residues. J was trimmed by 12 bases and V by 2 bases; bases with no gene match: 18. The CDR3 here is CASSLISGTGLRRRYF. The CDR3 DNA sequence: TGTGCCAGCAGTTTAATTTCGGGGACAGGTCTACGACGTCGGTACTTC. Looking up the rest from reference TRBV28 and TRBJ2-7 gives the full variable domain: DVKVTQSSRYLVKRTGEKVFLECVQDMDHENMFWYRQDPGLGLRLIYFSYDVKMKEKGDIPEGYSVSREKKERFSLILESASTNQTSMYLCASSLISGTGLRRRYFGPGTRLTVT.